This T cell receptor beta chain was profiled in a study of blood T cells in healthy people across ages. Study-wide findings and caveats: Whereas aged donors had fewer naive CD4+ cells, long-lived donors had more of them and higher diversity.

Looked up from germline, CDR1 is GTSNPN and CDR2 is SVGIG (reference sequence). The CDR3 length is 15 residues. Trimming removed 0 bases from V and 2 bases from J, with 13 bases in between. A word on this clonotype: The antigen remains unidentified.

Next came a second PCR, run for about 6 to 12 cycles, which used a sample-barcoded 5' primer along with a J-beta primer mix. The template-switch adaptor was a 5' adaptor with 12 random nucleotides. It tagged each cDNA molecule. Sequencing of every sample gave 2.5 million or more CDR3-containing paired-end reads. In TCRdb, the 5' RACE reads were re-called with MiXCR into one record per CDR3 protein. The data show 630,000 or so distinct CDR3 sequences, about 28% seen once. The sequenced sample was blood. The V and J genes are TRBV30 and TRBJ1-2; D ambiguous. The TCR sequence derives from a woman of 80 years or more in good health. CDR3 bases: TGTGCCTGGAGTGTCGGAGGCAGCAGAAACTATGGCTACACCTTC. Its protein is CAWSVGGSRNYGYTF.